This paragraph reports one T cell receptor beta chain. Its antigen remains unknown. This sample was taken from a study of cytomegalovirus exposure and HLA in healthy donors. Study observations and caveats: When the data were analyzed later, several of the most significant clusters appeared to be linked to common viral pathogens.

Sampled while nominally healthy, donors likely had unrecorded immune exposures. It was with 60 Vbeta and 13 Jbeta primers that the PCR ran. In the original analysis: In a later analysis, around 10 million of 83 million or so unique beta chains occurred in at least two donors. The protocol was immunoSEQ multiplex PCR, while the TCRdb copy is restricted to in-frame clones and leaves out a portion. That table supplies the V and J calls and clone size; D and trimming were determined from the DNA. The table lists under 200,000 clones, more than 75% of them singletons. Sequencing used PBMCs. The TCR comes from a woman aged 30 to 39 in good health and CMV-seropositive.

In nucleotides, the CDR3 is TGCAGCGTTGAGGGACTGACCAACACTGAAGCTTTCTTT. This translates into CSVEGLTNTEAFF. The V and J genes are TRBV29-1 and TRBJ1-1; a weak D match, TRBD1 (5 bases). The CDR3 covers 13 residues. Germline CDR1 and CDR2: SQVTM and ANQGSEA. V lost 3 bases to trimming and J lost 2 bases, with 10 bases between them.